The 24 T cell receptor beta chains listed next were all sequenced from one sample in a study of cytomegalovirus exposure and HLA in healthy donors. 13 Jbeta primers and 60 Vbeta primers were used for the PCR. Assay: immunoSEQ multiplex PCR; the TCRdb copy retains only in-frame clones and omits some. The specimen's table records some 23,000 clones. Sequenced input: PBMCs. The receptors stem from a male donor in good health and CMV-seropositive.

In DNA form, the CDR3 reads TGTGCCAGCAGCTTAGATCAGGGCCAAGCTTTCTTT. Translating gives CASSLDQGQAFF. The chain combines TRBV11-3 with TRBJ1-1; D possibly corresponds to TRBD1 (5 bases). Trimming left V 0 bases short and J 9 bases short, with 8 bases between. Germline CDR1 SGHNT, CDR2 YENEEA. The CDR3 spans 12 residues.

This sequence joins TRBV10-3 and TRBJ2-7; 9 bases align to TRBD1. V gave up 6 bases and J gave up 3 bases; unmatched junction bases: 6. Germline values: CDR1 ENHRY, CDR2 SYGVKD. The CDR3 contains 14 residues. CDR3 nucleotides: TGTGCCATCAGGATCCAGACAGGGGGCTACGAGCAGTACTTC. Translation gives CAIRIQTGGYEQYF.

This sequence joins TRBV5-1 and TRBJ1-1; D possibly corresponds to TRBD1 (5 bases). The ends were cut back, 0 bases at V and 6 bases at J, with 12 bases in the middle. The CDR3 loop spans 14 amino acids. Germline V gene data show CDR1 as SGHRS and CDR2 as YFSETQ. CDR3 bases: TGCGCCAGCAGCTTGGACCAGGGTACTGCTGAAGCTTTCTTT. Translation gives CASSLDQGTAEAFF. Together with reference TRBV5-1 and TRBJ1-1, the CDR3 gives the full variable domain: KAGVTQTPRYLIKTRGQQVTLSCSPISGHRSVSWYQQTPGQGLQFLFEYFSETQRNKGNFPGRFSGRQFSNSRSEMNVSTLELGDSALYLCASSLDQGTAEAFFGQGTRLTVV.

The J gene is TRBJ1-2, the V gene TRBV18; no clear D. CDR3 length: 12 amino acids. V was pared by 6 bases and J by 8 bases, with 13 bases between. Germline lookup yields CDR1 KGHSH and CDR2 LQKENI. The CDR3 nucleotides read TGTGCCAGCTCGCCGGGGATCGGAGGCTACACCTTC. It translates to CASSPGIGGYTF.

Remarks on this clone: The same CDR3 also results from other DNA sequences found in this sample. The chain uses TRBV29-1 and TRBJ1-6, with 7 bases that match TRBD1. Per germline, CDR1 SQVTM and CDR2 ANQGSEA. V dropped 6 bases and J dropped 7; count of bases not matched to a gene: 9. The CDR3 has 14 residues. Here the CDR3 DNA reads TGCAGCGTCTCGACAGGGATGAGCAATTCACCCCTCCACTTT. This encodes CSVSTGMSNSPLHF.

This rearrangement joins TRBV28 to TRBJ1-1; no clear D. Germline-derived CDR1 and CDR2 are MDHEN and SYDVKM. This CDR3 region has 12 residues. Trimming removed 7 bases at V and 3 bases at J, with 9 bases between. The CDR3, as DNA: TGTGCCAGCACCATCGGGGACACTGAAGCTTTCTTT. Translation: CASTIGDTEAFF.

The V and J genes are TRBV5-1 and TRBJ1-2; tentatively, D is TRBD1 (6 bases). V dropped 4 bases and J dropped 2 bases, with 18 bases sitting between them. The CDR3 consists of 16 residues. Looked up from germline, CDR1 is SGHRS and CDR2 is YFSETQ. Written as DNA, the CDR3 is TGCGCCAGCAGCGCCGGACAGAGCCTCTTGAACTATGGCTACACCTTC. Translating it yields CASSAGQSLLNYGYTF.

The gene calls are TRBV6-5 and TRBJ2-7; 9 bases are shared with TRBD1. V dropped 9 bases and J dropped 7; count of bases not matched to a gene: 10. CDR3 length equals 13 residues. Per the germline V gene, CDR1 is MNHEY and CDR2 is SVGAGI. The CDR3 protein is CASRDRAMGEQYF. CDR3 nucleotides: TGTGCCAGTCGGGACAGGGCCATGGGGGAGCAGTACTTC.

The chain couples TRBV7-9 to TRBJ2-7, with 9 positions matching TRBD1. V dropped 3 bases and J dropped 2; count of bases not matched to a gene: 8. The germline V gene encodes CDR1 SEHNR and CDR2 FQNEAQ (reference sequence). CDR3 size: 16 residues. CDR3 nucleotide sequence: TGTGCCAGCAGCTTCCGGGACAGGGACCTTACCTACGAGCAGTACTTC. It encodes CASSFRDRDLTYEQYF.

The V and J genes are TRBV5-4 and TRBJ2-7; the match to TRBD1 covers 10 bases. The CDR3 has 14 amino acids. J was trimmed by 3 bases and V by 2 bases; bases with no gene match: 2. Per germline, CDR1 SGHNT and CDR2 YYREEE (reference sequence). Here the CDR3 reads CASSFGTGDYEQYF. The CDR3 DNA reads as TGTGCCAGCAGCTTCGGGACAGGGGACTACGAGCAGTACTTC.

This rearrangement joins TRBV5-1 to TRBJ1-6; D is ambiguous. CDR3 size: 17 residues. Germline assignment: CDR1 SGHRS and CDR2 YFSETQ. V was clipped by 0 bases and J by 0 bases, with 10 bases between them. CDR3 loop: CASSLGRGSSYNSPLHF. In DNA form, the CDR3 reads TGCGCCAGCAGCTTGGGAAGAGGGAGCTCCTATAATTCACCCCTCCACTTT.

The rearrangement uses TRBV18 and TRBJ2-4; 12 bases map to TRBD1. Germline CDR1 is KGHSH and CDR2 is LQKENI. J gave up 5 bases and V 5 bases, and 10 bases lay outside the gene matches. This CDR3 region has 17 residues. The CDR3 nucleotides are TGTGCCAGCTCAAGGACGGGGACAGGGGGCGCCCAAAACATTCAGTACTTC. Translating it yields CASSRTGTGGAQNIQYF.

This sequence joins TRBV20-1 and TRBJ2-7; D gene uncertain. Trimming left V 3 bases short and J 4 bases short, with 7 bases between. The CDR3 spans 11 residues. Germline CDR1 and CDR2: DFQATT and SNEGSKA (reference sequence). CDR3: CSASTPYEQYF. In DNA form, the CDR3 reads TGCAGTGCTAGTACACCTTACGAGCAGTACTTC.

The chain combines TRBV9 with TRBJ2-5; D gene uncertain. Trimming pared 0 bases from V and 5 bases from J, leaving 8 bases between. The CDR3 runs 13 residues. From germline, CDR1 is SGDLS and CDR2 YYNGEE. CDR3 protein: CASSVAVEETQYF. The CDR3, as DNA: TGTGCCAGCAGCGTAGCTGTTGAGGAGACCCAGTACTTC.

The V call is TRBV6-1, the J call TRBJ1-5; the match to TRBD1 covers 8 bases. The V gene's germline CDR1 is MNHNS and CDR2 SASEGT. The CDR3 loop spans 15 amino acids. Trimming cost V 3 bases and J 5 bases; bases outside gene matches: 6. The CDR3 sequence: CASSDPGGFDQPQHF. The DNA of the CDR3 is TGTGCCAGCAGTGACCCAGGGGGCTTCGATCAGCCCCAGCATTTT.

The V call is TRBV19, the J call TRBJ2-2; D unclear. The CDR3 loop spans 14 amino acids. Trimming left V 1 base short and J 4 bases short, with 7 bases between. Germline values: CDR1 LNHDA, CDR2 SQIVND (reference sequence). This chain's CDR3 is CASSIGLSTGELFF. CDR3 nucleotides: TGTGCCAGTAGTATAGGGCTGTCCACCGGGGAGCTGTTTTTT.

The V gene is TRBV5-1, the J gene TRBJ2-3; 7 bases are a match to TRBD1. This CDR3 has 15 residues. Germline CDR1 is SGHRS and CDR2 is YFSETQ. J gave up 3 bases and V 1 base, and 5 bases lay outside the gene matches. The CDR3 nucleotides read TGCGCCAGCAGCTTGTCAGGGGGTTGGACAGATACGCAGTATTTT. Translation: CASSLSGGWTDTQYF.

Regarding this clone: One end of the junction does not line up with germline, which may come from a read error. The chain joins TRBV6-4 to TRBJ2-3, with a tentative D call TRBD2 (5 bases). Per germline, CDR1 MRHNA and CDR2 SNTAGT. The CDR3 has 15 residues. CDR3 protein: CASSDGPGTADKQYF. CDR3 bases: TGTGCCAGCAGTGACGGCCCGGGAACCGCAGATAAGCAGTATTTT.

The CDR3 region is CASSPNRGHGYNEQFF. The CDR3 DNA reads as TGTGCCAGCTCACCAAATAGGGGTCACGGCTACAATGAGCAGTTCTTC. This chain joins TRBV18 and TRBJ2-1; D perhaps matches TRBD1 (5 bases). V was cut by 2 bases and J by 3 bases, with 14 bases left in between. The CDR3 runs to 16 residues. Looked up from germline, CDR1 is KGHSH and CDR2 is LQKENI.

The chain combines TRBV19 with TRBJ2-2; D unclear. V lost 5 bases, J lost 5 bases, and 12 bases lay in between. The CDR3 contains 14 residues. The germline CDR1 and CDR2 sequences are LNHDA and SQIVND (reference sequence). CDR3 DNA sequence: TGTGCCAGTAGTCCCCTTATTCAGACCGGGGAGCTGTTTTTT. The encoded protein is CASSPLIQTGELFF.

The chain couples TRBV18 to TRBJ1-1, with 7 bases lining up with TRBD1. The V gene end was trimmed by 6 bases and the J gene end by 5 bases; junction bases not matched to a gene: 9. Germline V gene lookup returns CDR1 KGHSH and CDR2 LQKENI. CDR3 size: 14 residues. The chain's CDR3 is CASSRRTGETEAFF. CDR3 nucleotides: TGTGCCAGCTCCCGGAGGACAGGCGAGACTGAAGCTTTCTTT.

The chain combines TRBV28 with TRBJ1-2; no reliable D call. The CDR3 contains 12 residues. Trimming took off 8 bases at V and 0 bases at J, with 7 bases between the two ends. Germline V gives CDR1 MDHEN, CDR2 SYDVKM. The CDR3 reads CASGGPNYGYTF. CDR3 DNA sequence: TGTGCCAGCGGAGGGCCTAACTATGGCTACACCTTC.

The chain recombines TRBV18 with TRBJ2-7; 8 bases fit TRBD1. Germline V gene lookup returns CDR1 KGHSH and CDR2 LQKENI. The CDR3 extends over 15 amino acids. V was pared by 3 bases and J by 6 bases, with 10 bases of the junction left unmatched. The CDR3 protein is CASSPDSGGASEQYF. In DNA form, the CDR3 reads TGTGCCAGCTCACCTGATTCAGGGGGCGCGTCCGAGCAGTACTTC.

The chain employs TRBV4-1 and TRBJ1-1, with TRBD1 matching over 7 bases. The CDR3 loop spans 14 amino acids. Looked up from germline, CDR1 is MGHRA and CDR2 is YSYEKL. Unmatched junction bases numbered 1, after V lost 1 base and J lost 2 bases. This CDR3 reads CASSQGDSNTEAFF. CDR3 coding DNA: TGCGCCAGCAGCCAAGGGGACAGTAACACTGAAGCTTTCTTT.